This T cell receptor (beta chain) comes out of a study of OX40 agonist ivuxolimab in advanced cancers. Measured with immunoSEQ multiplex PCR; TCRdb has only the in-frame clones, and not every one. The sample lists fewer than 70,000 clones, roughly 87% occurring once. Trimming shortened V by 1 base and J by 2 bases, and 12 bases separated the two germline ends. CDR1 is SGHAT and CDR2 is FQNNGV in the germline V gene. CDR3 length: 15 amino acids. V and J are TRBV11-2 and TRBJ2-7; weak D call: TRBD1 (6 bases). The sequencing used CD4+ or CD8+ T cells sorted from blood, collected in a trial of the OX40 agonist ivuxolimab. This clonotype originated in an adult with an advanced solid tumor such as melanoma, head and neck, liver or kidney cancer. Written as DNA, the CDR3 is TGTGCCAGCAGCTTAGGAACAGGGCTCGCCTACGAGCAGTACTTC. This gives the protein CASSLGTGLAYEQYF. Drawing the rest from reference TRBV11-2 and TRBJ2-7, the complete variable domain is EAGVAQSPRYKIIEKRQSVAFWCNPISGHATLYWYQQILGQGPKLLIQFQNNGVVDDSQLPKDRFSAERLKGVDSTLKIQPAKLEDSAVYLCASSLGTGLAYEQYFGPGTRLTVT.